This entry lists 9 T cell receptor beta chains sequenced from one sample in a study of cytomegalovirus exposure and HLA in healthy donors. Produced via immunoSEQ multiplex PCR; TCRdb's table is partial and in-frame only. The sample has 75,000 to 90,000 clones, 95% to 97% seen once. The sample consisted of PBMCs. The receptors were gathered from a man aged 18 to 35 in good health and CMV-seropositive.

CDR3 amino acids: CASSWRYTGELFF. CDR3 DNA sequence: TGCGCCAGCAGCTGGCGGTATACCGGGGAGCTGTTTTTT. The rearrangement links TRBV5-1 to TRBJ2-2; D uncertain. CDR3 length equals 13 residues. From germline, CDR1 is SGHRS and CDR2 YFSETQ. V was pared by 3 bases and J by 5 bases, with 8 bases between.

The V and J genes are TRBV5-6 and TRBJ2-5; tentative D call: TRBD1 (5 bases). The CDR3 is made up of 16 amino acids. The germline CDR1 and CDR2 sequences are SGHDT and YYEEEE. Trimming shortened V by 4 bases and J by 1 base, and 17 bases separated the two germline ends. The CDR3 sequence: CASSLPDSPSQETQYF. CDR3 in DNA: TGTGCCAGCAGCCTCCCCGACAGCCCCAGCCAAGAGACCCAGTACTTC. Drawing the rest from reference TRBV5-6 and TRBJ2-5, the complete variable domain is DAGVTQSPTHLIKTRGQQVTLRCSPKSGHDTVSWYQQALGQGPQFIFQYYEEEERQRGNFPDRFSGHQFPNYSSELNVNALLLGDSALYLCASSLPDSPSQETQYFGPGTRLLVL.

The rearrangement joins TRBV11-2 to TRBJ2-7; the D gene is possibly TRBD1 (5 bases). The CDR3 consists of 15 residues. V was cut by 2 bases and J by 0 bases, with 11 bases left in between. Per the germline V gene, CDR1 is SGHAT and CDR2 is FQNNGV. CDR3: CASSLSTGSSYEQYF. The CDR3 coding sequence is TGTGCCAGCAGCTTAAGTACAGGAAGCTCCTACGAGCAGTACTTC.

The V call is TRBV10-2, the J call TRBJ2-7; TRBD1 agrees at 7 bases. The CDR3 runs 13 residues. With 6 bases clipped from V and 2 bases from J, the junction kept 4 bases outside the gene matches. Germline CDR1 WSHSY, CDR2 SAAADI. CDR3 sequence: CASSPGQTYEQYF. The CDR3 coding sequence is TGCGCCAGCAGCCCGGGACAGACCTACGAGCAGTACTTC.

V and J are TRBV25-1 and TRBJ2-7; 11 bases align to TRBD2. Germline CDR1 is MGHDK and CDR2 is SYGVNS. CDR3 length: 14 residues. V trimming: 5 bases; J trimming: 4 bases; junction bases outside the gene matches: 4. CDR3 nucleotide sequence: TGTGCCAGCAGTAGGGGACTAGCGGTTTACGAGCAGTACTTC. Its translation is CASSRGLAVYEQYF.

The chain couples TRBV5-1 to TRBJ2-1; TRBD2 matches 10 bases. The CDR3 totals 15 residues. CDR1 and CDR2 from the germline V gene are SGHRS and YFSETQ. Unmatched junction bases numbered 7, after V lost 4 bases and J lost 6 bases. The CDR3 DNA sequence: TGCGCCAGCAGCCAGCTAGCGGGAGCTGGCAATGAGCAGTTCTTC. This sequence encodes CASSQLAGAGNEQFF.

V and J are TRBV5-8 and TRBJ2-4, with 9 positions matching TRBD1. The V gene end was trimmed by 4 bases and the J gene end by 6 bases; junction bases not matched to a gene: 8. This CDR3 is built from 15 residues. Germline CDR1 is SGHTS and CDR2 is YDEGEE. The DNA of the CDR3 is TGTGCCAGCAGCAATTCTCCGGGACAGGGAAACATTCAGTACTTC. Amino acids: CASSNSPGQGNIQYF.

This chain links TRBV30 with TRBJ2-2; D remains ambiguous. The CDR3 contains 12 residues. Between the trimmed V and J ends, which lost 0 bases and 5 bases, there was a span of 4 bases. CDR1 GTSNPN and CDR2 SVGIG come from the germline V gene (reference sequence). The CDR3 is CAWSVLTGELFF. In DNA form, the CDR3 reads TGTGCCTGGAGTGTACTAACCGGGGAGCTGTTTTTT.

The chain couples TRBV6-4 to TRBJ2-3; TRBD1 aligns across 10 bases. CDR1 is MRHNA and CDR2 is SNTAGT in the germline V gene. V was clipped by 6 bases and J by 4 bases; unmatched bases: 4. The CDR3 is 14 residues long. CDR3 nucleotide sequence: TGTGCCAGCAGCACGGACAGGGGGGCAGATACGCAGTATTTT. Residues: CASSTDRGADTQYF.